The 23 T cell receptor beta chains presented below share a single source sample, sequenced in a study of T cell changes during pregnancy in multiple sclerosis. TCRdb's table, derived via immunoSEQ multiplex PCR, lists solely in-frame clones and lacks some. The top ten hold about 0.9% of the sample, which has about 59,000 clones, roughly nine tenths seen once. Here the sequenced sample was peripheral blood, taken before pregnancy. The source of these receptors is a female donor with multiple sclerosis, enrolled in a pregnancy study.

This clone occurred a few times. CDR3 DNA: TGCGCCAGCAGCTTGGTACAGGTGTTCTCTGGGGCCAACGTCCTGACTTTC. This sequence encodes CASSLVQVFSGANVLTF. This chain links TRBV5-1 with TRBJ2-6; a possible D gene is TRBD1 (5 bases). The CDR3 extends over 17 amino acids. The germline V gene encodes CDR1 SGHRS and CDR2 YFSETQ. V was pared by 0 bases and J by 0 bases, with 10 bases between. The complete variable domain, with remaining parts taken from reference TRBV5-1 and TRBJ2-6, reads KAGVTQTPRYLIKTRGQQVTLSCSPISGHRSVSWYQQTPGQGLQFLFEYFSETQRNKGNFPGRFSGRQFSNSRSEMNVSTLELGDSALYLCASSLVQVFSGANVLTFGAGSRLTVL.

Written as DNA, the CDR3 is TGCAGCGCCTCATCAGGGGGGAACACTGAAGCTTTCTTT. It yields the protein CSASSGGNTEAFF. V and J are TRBV29-1 and TRBJ1-1, with TRBD1 matching 7 bases. The V segment lost 7 bases and the J segment 1 base; nucleotides outside the gene matches: 6. Looked up from germline, CDR1 is SQVTM and CDR2 is ANQGSEA. The length of the CDR3 is 13 residues.

The V gene is TRBV5-1, the J gene TRBJ2-5; D may be TRBD1 (6 bases). From germline, CDR1 is SGHRS and CDR2 YFSETQ. This CDR3 is built from 13 residues. Trimming cost V 6 bases and J 0 bases, with 9 bases left between them. For the CDR3, the DNA is TGCGCCAGCAAAACAGGGAACCAAGAGACCCAGTACTTC. Protein sequence: CASKTGNQETQYF.

V usage is TRBV5-6 and J usage is TRBJ1-5; D remains unclear. Germline V gives CDR1 SGHDT, CDR2 YYEEEE. V lost 0 bases to trimming and J lost 5 bases, with 6 bases between them. The CDR3 is 13 amino acids. Written as DNA, the CDR3 is TGTGCCAGCAGCTTGGGCGGGTATCAGCCCCAGCATTTT. Residues: CASSLGGYQPQHF.

The table lists this clone with a count of one. This chain uses TRBV6-5 with TRBJ2-7; the D gene is possibly TRBD1 (5 bases). CDR1 MNHEY and CDR2 SVGAGI come from the germline V gene. The CDR3 extends over 13 amino acids. Trimming removed 5 bases at V and 13 bases at J, with 21 bases between. The CDR3: CASSPRQSYVVYF. CDR3 DNA: TGTGCCAGCAGTCCCAGACAGTCCTACGTTGTATACTTC.

This chain links TRBV7-9 with TRBJ1-1; 7 bases agree with TRBD1. CDR1 SEHNR and CDR2 FQNEAQ come from the germline V gene (reference sequence). CDR3 size: 14 residues. Trimming cost V 2 bases and J 5 bases; bases outside gene matches: 5. As DNA, the CDR3 is TGTGCCAGCAGCTTAAAGGGGGCCGGGACTGAAGCTTTCTTT. Protein: CASSLKGAGTEAFF.

The V call is TRBV7-2, the J call TRBJ1-2; D not resolved. This CDR3 contains 13 residues. Germline-derived CDR1 and CDR2 are SGHTA and FQGNSA. Trimming removed 2 bases from V and 6 bases from J, with 10 bases in between. CDR3 in amino acids: CASSLYGWDGYTF. CDR3 in DNA: TGTGCCAGCAGCTTATACGGGTGGGATGGCTACACCTTC. The variable domain in full, completed from reference TRBV7-2 and TRBJ1-2, reads GAGVSQSPSNKVTEKGKDVELRCDPISGHTALYWYRQSLGQGLEFLIYFQGNSAPDKSGLPSDRFSAERTGGSVSTLTIQRTQQEDSAVYLCASSLYGWDGYTFGSGTRLTVV.

The chain carries TRBV19 and TRBJ1-4; 8 nucleotides match TRBD1. CDR1 is LNHDA, CDR2 SQIVND, per germline (reference sequence). With V trimmed by 6 bases and J by 1 base, 4 bases remained unmatched. The CDR3 runs to 15 residues. In DNA, the CDR3 is TGTGCCAGTAGGGACAGGGTCGGAACTAATGAAAAACTGTTTTTT. Translating it yields CASRDRVGTNEKLFF.

The rearrangement uses TRBV27 and TRBJ2-2; 9 bases match TRBD2. There are 17 residues in the CDR3. Germline CDR1 reads MNHEY; CDR2 reads SMNVEV (reference sequence). With V trimmed by 0 bases and J by 3 bases, 5 bases remained unmatched. The CDR3 DNA reads as TGTGCCAGCAGTTTATCGGTAGCGGGGGCCTACACCGGGGAGCTGTTTTTT. This gives the protein CASSLSVAGAYTGELFF.

The J gene is TRBJ1-6, the V gene TRBV7-2, with 8 bases identical to TRBD1. Losses at the gene ends were 5 bases for V and 1 base for J; bases not matched to a gene: 7. CDR1 SGHTA and CDR2 FQGNSA come from the germline V gene. The CDR3 runs 17 residues. This CDR3 is CASSANRGNSYNSPLHF. DNA of the CDR3: TGTGCCAGCAGCGCAAACAGGGGGAATTCCTATAATTCACCCCTCCACTTT.

The chain couples TRBV20-1 to TRBJ1-1; D remains unclear. The V and J ends lost 6 bases and 8 bases respectively, with 13 bases between them. CDR1 is DFQATT, CDR2 SNEGSKA, per germline (reference sequence). CDR3 length: 11 residues. Written as DNA, the CDR3 is TGCAGTGCCCCCCTCAGGCAGGAAGCTTTCTTT. The encoded protein is CSAPLRQEAFF.

The chain links TRBV19 to TRBJ2-7; D uncertain. CDR3 length: 14 residues. The V gene lost 2 bases and the J gene lost 2 bases, with 10 bases spanning the gap. CDR1 is LNHDA and CDR2 is SQIVND in the germline V gene (reference sequence). The CDR3 protein is CASSISNGAYEQYF. The CDR3 bases are TGTGCCAGTAGTATAAGTAACGGAGCCTACGAGCAGTACTTC.

V gene TRBV18 combines with J gene TRBJ2-2, with D possibly matching TRBD1 (6 bases). Trimming removed 1 base from V and 3 bases from J, with 21 bases in between. The CDR3 runs 19 residues. In germline, CDR1 is KGHSH, CDR2 LQKENI. The CDR3 region has the DNA TGTGCCAGCTCACCACTTGGGCCAGGGGCAGCTAAAGACACCGGGGAGCTGTTTTTT. Protein: CASSPLGPGAAKDTGELFF. Full variable domain (missing parts from reference TRBV18 and TRBJ2-2): NAGVMQNPRHLVRRRGQEARLRCSPMKGHSHVYWYRQLPEEGLKFMVYLQKENIIDESGMPKERFSAEFPKEGPSILRIQQVVRGDSAAYFCASSPLGPGAAKDTGELFFGEGSRLTVL.

This CDR3 reads CASSQEPGRGGSRGETQYF. As DNA, the CDR3 is TGTGCCAGCAGCCAAGAGCCTGGGCGGGGGGGCTCGCGAGGAGAGACCCAGTACTTC. This chain joins TRBV4-2 and TRBJ2-5, with 9 bases aligning to TRBD2. This CDR3 is built from 19 residues. The V segment lost 0 bases and the J segment 4 bases; nucleotides outside the gene matches: 15. Per germline, CDR1 LGHNA and CDR2 YNFKEQ.

In this sample, this clone turned up once. The V gene is TRBV7-9, the J gene TRBJ2-7; D might be TRBD2 (6 bases). In germline, CDR1 is SEHNR, CDR2 FQNEAQ (reference sequence). V gave up 6 bases and J gave up 3 bases, with 12 bases separating them. The CDR3 has 13 residues. The CDR3 DNA reads TGTGCCAGCAGACCACATAGCGGCTACGAGCAGTACTTC. As protein: CASRPHSGYEQYF.

This rearrangement joins TRBV6-5 to TRBJ2-7; D is perhaps TRBD2 (6 bases). CDR3 size: 13 residues. The ends were cut back, 2 bases at V and 4 bases at J, with 9 bases in the middle. Germline V gene lookup returns CDR1 MNHEY and CDR2 SVGAGI. This chain's CDR3 is CASSYRERYEQYF. DNA for the CDR3: TGTGCCAGCAGTTACCGGGAGAGGTACGAGCAGTACTTC.

This chain uses TRBV12-5 with TRBJ2-1; 11 nucleotides match TRBD1. The V segment lost 6 bases and the J segment 6 bases; nucleotides outside the gene matches: 10. Germline V gene sequence: CDR1 LGHNT, CDR2 FRNRAP. The CDR3 is made up of 16 amino acids. CDR3 in DNA: TGTGCTAGTGGCCGGACAGGGGGCAGGGGTCTCAATGAGCAGTTCTTC. This encodes CASGRTGGRGLNEQFF. Using reference TRBV12-5 and TRBJ2-1 for the parts outside the CDR3, the full variable domain is DARVTQTPRHKVTEMGQEVTMRCQPILGHNTVFWYRQTMMQGLELLAYFRNRAPLDDSGMPKDRFSAEMPDATLATLKIQPSEPRDSAVYFCASGRTGGRGLNEQFFGPGTRLTVL.

The V gene is TRBV7-6, the J gene TRBJ1-1, with 10 bases that match TRBD1. CDR3 length: 17 amino acids. In germline, CDR1 is SGHVS, CDR2 FNYEAQ. V was clipped by 1 base and J by 1 base; unmatched bases: 6. The chain's CDR3 is CASSLETGGFANTEAFF. CDR3 bases: TGTGCCAGCAGCTTAGAGACAGGGGGCTTTGCGAACACTGAAGCTTTCTTT.

The V gene is TRBV7-3, the J gene TRBJ1-1; D possibly corresponds to TRBD1 (6 bases). CDR3 length equals 15 residues. The germline V gene has CDR1 SGHTA and CDR2 FQGTGA. Trimming pared 5 bases from V and 4 bases from J, leaving 17 bases between. DNA of the CDR3: TGTGCCAGCAGCCCCAGGCGGGGGCAGGGCACTGAAGCTTTCTTT. Its translation is CASSPRRGQGTEAFF.

The J gene is TRBJ2-5, the V gene TRBV7-2; TRBD2 agrees at 12 bases. The CDR3 covers 16 residues. V dropped 5 bases and J dropped 5; count of bases not matched to a gene: 9. Germline-derived CDR1 and CDR2 are SGHTA and FQGNSA. CDR3 residues: CASSPLAGGPHETQYF. CDR3 in DNA: TGTGCCAGCAGCCCTCTAGCGGGGGGGCCTCATGAGACCCAGTACTTC.

The V call is TRBV14, the J call TRBJ1-2; the match to TRBD1 covers 7 bases. J lost 2 bases, V lost 4 bases, and 10 bases had no gene match. Germline assignment: CDR1 SGHDN and CDR2 FVKESK. The CDR3 totals 16 residues. CDR3 loop: CASSLRTGATNYGYTF. Here the CDR3 DNA reads TGTGCCAGCAGCCTCAGAACAGGGGCTACCAACTATGGCTACACCTTC. The whole variable domain, filled in from reference TRBV14 and TRBJ1-2, reads EAGVTQFPSHSVIEKGQTVTLRCDPISGHDNLYWYRRVMGKEIKFLLHFVKESKQDESGMPNNRFLAERTGGTYSTLKVQPAELEDSGVYFCASSLRTGATNYGYTFGSGTRLTVV.

This clone was seen at least ten times. The chain carries TRBV18 and TRBJ1-1; 7 nucleotides line up with TRBD1. Germline CDR1 and CDR2: KGHSH and LQKENI. The J segment lost 1 base and the V segment lost 5 bases, leaving 4 bases of the junction unmatched. The CDR3 sequence is 14 residues long. DNA of the CDR3: TGTGCCAGCTCATCCCGACAGGGGAACACTGAAGCTTTCTTT. This sequence encodes CASSSRQGNTEAFF.

This clone was seen more than once but under ten times. The same CDR3 also results from other DNA sequences found in this sample. The gene calls are TRBV7-9 and TRBJ1-1, with D perhaps matching TRBD1 (5 bases). CDR3 length: 14 amino acids. Germline V CDR1 and CDR2: SEHNR, FQNEAQ (reference sequence). Between the trimmed V and J ends, which lost 3 bases and 0 bases, there was a span of 8 bases. Written as DNA, the CDR3 is TGTGCCAGCAGCTTGGGGCACTTGAACACTGAAGCTTTCTTT. Protein sequence: CASSLGHLNTEAFF.